This TCR beta chain was found in a study of T cells in Graves' hyperthyroidism and ophthalmopathy. The CDR3 regions of TCR beta were amplified from RNA transcripts. Using the HTBI primer set, a first-round RT-PCR was run on the TCR CDR3. MiXCR, applied by TCRdb to the multiplex PCR reads, yields one record per CDR3 protein. The sample carries 490,000 or so distinct CDR3 sequences, 15% to 20% recorded once. What was sequenced was blood. The source is a man aged 35-49 years with Graves' ophthalmopathy.

The CDR3 DNA sequence: TGCAGTGCTCAGGGGGGGGGGACCTACGAGCAGTACTTC. It translates to CSAQGGGTYEQYF. V and J are TRBV20-1 and TRBJ2-7; D is tentatively TRBD1 or TRBD2 (7 bases each). Germline V gene lookup returns CDR1 DFQATT and CDR2 SNEGSKA (reference sequence). The CDR3 extends over 13 amino acids. Deletions cut 5 bases from V and 2 bases from J, with 13 bases between.